This T cell receptor (beta chain) was sequenced during a study of cytomegalovirus exposure and HLA in healthy donors. The CDR3 is 14 amino acids. The ends were cut back, 6 bases at V and 4 bases at J, with 13 bases in the middle. Germline values: CDR1 LNHDA, CDR2 SQIVND (reference sequence). It was with 60 Vbeta and 13 Jbeta primers that the PCR ran. Data came from immunoSEQ multiplex PCR; TCRdb stores just in-frame clones and leaves some out. The repertoire consists of about 150,000 clones, with around two thirds occurring once and the leading ten covering 8.5% to 12%. V usage is TRBV19 and J usage is TRBJ1-5; D remains ambiguous. The sequenced sample was PBMCs. This clonotype originated in a young man in good health and CMV-seropositive. The CDR3 loop reads CASREGVRNQPQHF. CDR3 nucleotides: TGTGCCAGTAGGGAGGGAGTCCGAAATCAGCCCCAGCATTTT.